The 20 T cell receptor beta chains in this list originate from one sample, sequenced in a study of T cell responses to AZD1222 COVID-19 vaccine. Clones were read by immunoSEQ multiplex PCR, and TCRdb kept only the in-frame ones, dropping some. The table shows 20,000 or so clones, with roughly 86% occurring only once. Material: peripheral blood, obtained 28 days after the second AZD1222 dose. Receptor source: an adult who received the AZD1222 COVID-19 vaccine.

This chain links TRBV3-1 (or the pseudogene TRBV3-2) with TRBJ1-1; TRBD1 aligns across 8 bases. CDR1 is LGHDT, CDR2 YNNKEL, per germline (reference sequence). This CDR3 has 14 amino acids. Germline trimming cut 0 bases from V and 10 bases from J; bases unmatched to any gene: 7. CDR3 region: CASSQDHRGRGAFF. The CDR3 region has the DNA TGTGCCAGCAGCCAAGATCACAGGGGGAGAGGAGCTTTCTTT.

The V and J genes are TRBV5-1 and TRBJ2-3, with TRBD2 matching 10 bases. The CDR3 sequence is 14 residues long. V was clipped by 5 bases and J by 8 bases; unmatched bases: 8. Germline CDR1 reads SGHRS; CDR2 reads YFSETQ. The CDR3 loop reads CASSLAGDLATQYF. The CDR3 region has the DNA TGCGCCAGCAGTCTAGCGGGGGACCTCGCTACGCAGTATTTT.

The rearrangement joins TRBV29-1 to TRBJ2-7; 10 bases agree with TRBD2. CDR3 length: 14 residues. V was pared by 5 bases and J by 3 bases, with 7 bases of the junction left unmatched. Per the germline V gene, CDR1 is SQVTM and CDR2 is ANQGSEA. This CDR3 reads CSVKKTSGNYEQYF. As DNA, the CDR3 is TGCAGCGTTAAGAAAACTAGCGGGAACTACGAGCAGTACTTC.

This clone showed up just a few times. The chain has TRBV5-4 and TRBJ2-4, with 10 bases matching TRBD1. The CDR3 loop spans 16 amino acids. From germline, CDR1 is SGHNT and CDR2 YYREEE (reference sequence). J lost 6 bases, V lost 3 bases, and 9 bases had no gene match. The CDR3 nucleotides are TGTGCCAGCAGCTCCCAGACAGGGGGCCGGGGAAACATTCAGTACTTC. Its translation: CASSSQTGGRGNIQYF.

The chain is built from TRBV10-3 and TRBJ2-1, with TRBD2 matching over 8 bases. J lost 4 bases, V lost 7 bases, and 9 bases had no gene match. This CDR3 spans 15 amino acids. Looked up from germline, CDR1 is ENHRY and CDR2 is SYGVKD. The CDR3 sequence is CAITDGAGEYNEQFF. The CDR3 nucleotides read TGTGCCATCACCGACGGAGCGGGAGAATACAATGAGCAGTTCTTC.

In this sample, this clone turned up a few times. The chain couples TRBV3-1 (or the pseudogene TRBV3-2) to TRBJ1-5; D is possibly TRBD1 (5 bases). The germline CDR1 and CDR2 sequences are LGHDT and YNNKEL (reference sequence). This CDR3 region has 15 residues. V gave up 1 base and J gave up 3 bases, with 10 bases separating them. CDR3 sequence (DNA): TGTGCCAGCAGCCAAGGGGGCGGTAACAATCAGCCCCAGCATTTT. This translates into CASSQGGGNNQPQHF.

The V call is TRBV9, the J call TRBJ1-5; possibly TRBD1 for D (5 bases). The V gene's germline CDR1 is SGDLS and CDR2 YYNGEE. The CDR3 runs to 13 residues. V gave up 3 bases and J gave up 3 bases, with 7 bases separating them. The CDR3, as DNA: TGTGCCAGCAGCGCGGGGCCCAATCAGCCCCAGCATTTT. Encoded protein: CASSAGPNQPQHF.

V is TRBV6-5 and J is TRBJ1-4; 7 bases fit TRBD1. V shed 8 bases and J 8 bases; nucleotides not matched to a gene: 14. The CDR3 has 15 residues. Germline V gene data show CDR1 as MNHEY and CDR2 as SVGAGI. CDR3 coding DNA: TGTGCCAGCTGGACAGGCTCTACAGGAGTCGAAAAACTGTTTTTT. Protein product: CASWTGSTGVEKLFF.

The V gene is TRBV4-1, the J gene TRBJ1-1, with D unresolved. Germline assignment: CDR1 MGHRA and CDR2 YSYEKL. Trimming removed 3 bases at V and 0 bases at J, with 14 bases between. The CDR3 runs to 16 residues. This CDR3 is CASSQVDMGMNTEAFF. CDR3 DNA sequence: TGCGCCAGCAGCCAGGTAGACATGGGGATGAACACTGAAGCTTTCTTT.

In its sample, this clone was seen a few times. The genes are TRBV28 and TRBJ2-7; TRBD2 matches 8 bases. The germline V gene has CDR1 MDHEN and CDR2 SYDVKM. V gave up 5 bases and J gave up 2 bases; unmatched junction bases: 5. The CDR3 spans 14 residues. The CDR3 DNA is TGTGCCAGCAGTAATCTAGCGGGCCCCTACGAGCAGTACGTC. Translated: CASSNLAGPYEQYV.

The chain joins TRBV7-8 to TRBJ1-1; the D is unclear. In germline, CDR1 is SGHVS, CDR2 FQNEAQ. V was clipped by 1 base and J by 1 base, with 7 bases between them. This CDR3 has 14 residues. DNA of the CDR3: TGTGCCAGCAGCTTAGTGGTAGCGAACACTGAAGCTTTCTTT. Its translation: CASSLVVANTEAFF.

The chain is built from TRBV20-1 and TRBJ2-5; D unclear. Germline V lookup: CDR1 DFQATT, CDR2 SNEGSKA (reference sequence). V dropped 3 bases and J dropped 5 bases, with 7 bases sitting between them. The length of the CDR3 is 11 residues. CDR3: CSARAWETQYF. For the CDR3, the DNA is TGCAGTGCTAGGGCGTGGGAGACCCAGTACTTC.

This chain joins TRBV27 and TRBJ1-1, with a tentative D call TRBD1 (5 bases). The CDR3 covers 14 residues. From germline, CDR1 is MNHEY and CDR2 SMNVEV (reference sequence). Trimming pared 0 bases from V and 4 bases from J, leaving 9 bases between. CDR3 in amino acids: CASSLSSGGTEAFF. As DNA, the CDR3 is TGTGCCAGCAGTTTATCTTCCGGGGGCACTGAAGCTTTCTTT.

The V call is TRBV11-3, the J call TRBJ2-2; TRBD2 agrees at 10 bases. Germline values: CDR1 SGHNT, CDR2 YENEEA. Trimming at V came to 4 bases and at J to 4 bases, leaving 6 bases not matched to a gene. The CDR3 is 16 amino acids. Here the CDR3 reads CASSSRLAGTTGELFF. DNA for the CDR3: TGTGCCAGCAGCTCCCGACTAGCGGGTACCACCGGGGAGCTGTTTTTT.

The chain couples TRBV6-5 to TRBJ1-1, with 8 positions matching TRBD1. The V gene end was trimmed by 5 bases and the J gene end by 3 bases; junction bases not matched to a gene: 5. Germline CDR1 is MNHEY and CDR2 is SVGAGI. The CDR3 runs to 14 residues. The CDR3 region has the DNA TGTGCCAGCAGTCAACAGGGGGGTTACACTGAAGCTTTCTTT. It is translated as CASSQQGGYTEAFF.

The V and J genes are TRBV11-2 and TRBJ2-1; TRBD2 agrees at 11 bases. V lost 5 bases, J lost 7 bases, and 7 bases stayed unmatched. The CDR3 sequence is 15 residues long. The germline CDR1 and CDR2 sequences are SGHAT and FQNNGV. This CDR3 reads CASSALAGGQNEQFF. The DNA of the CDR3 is TGTGCCAGCAGCGCGTTAGCGGGGGGGCAGAATGAGCAGTTCTTC.

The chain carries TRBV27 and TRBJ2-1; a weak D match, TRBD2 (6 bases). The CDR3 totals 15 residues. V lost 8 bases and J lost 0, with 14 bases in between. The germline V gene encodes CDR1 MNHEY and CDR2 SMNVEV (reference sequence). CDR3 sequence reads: CASGSLASSYNEQFF. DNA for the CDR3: TGTGCCAGCGGAAGCCTAGCGAGCTCCTACAATGAGCAGTTCTTC.

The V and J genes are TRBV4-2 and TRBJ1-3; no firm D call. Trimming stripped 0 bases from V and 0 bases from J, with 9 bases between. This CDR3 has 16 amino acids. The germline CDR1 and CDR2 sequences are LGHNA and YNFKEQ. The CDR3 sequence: CASSQDGPRSGNTIYF. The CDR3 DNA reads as TGTGCCAGCAGCCAAGATGGACCCCGCTCTGGAAACACCATATATTTT.

CDR3 residues: CASSYELAGGLSYEQYF. CDR3 nucleotides: TGTGCCAGCAGTTACGAACTAGCGGGAGGCCTCTCCTACGAGCAGTACTTC. The gene calls are TRBV5-4 and TRBJ2-7; 12 bases match TRBD2. The CDR3 has 17 amino acids. Germline CDR1 reads SGHNT; CDR2 reads YYREEE (reference sequence). Trimming at V came to 5 bases and at J to 0 bases, leaving 9 bases not matched to a gene.

Here the CDR3 reads CASTVGAAQYF. As DNA, the CDR3 is TGTGCCAGCACCGTGGGGGCGGCCCAGTACTTC. The J gene is TRBJ2-5, the V gene TRBV28; tentatively, D is TRBD1 (6 bases). This CDR3 spans 11 amino acids. Trimming cost V 7 bases and J 9 bases, with 12 bases left between them. The germline V gene has CDR1 MDHEN and CDR2 SYDVKM.